The 14 T cell receptor beta chains below were found in one sample sequenced in a study of massively parallel sequencing of T cell beta chains. TCRdb reprocessed the 5' RACE reads with MiXCR, giving one entry per CDR3 protein. The table lists over 4,000 distinct CDR3 sequences, around two fifths of them singletons. The sequenced material came from commercial RNA from peripheral blood pooled from many donors. These receptors originate from a pool of human donors in good health; the sample was commercial RNA pooled from many donors.

The chain links TRBV20-1 to TRBJ2-3, with 10 nucleotides matching TRBD2. Germline CDR1 DFQATT, CDR2 SNEGSKA (reference sequence). The V and J ends lost 1 base and 5 bases, in that order; junction bases with no gene match: 6. The CDR3 totals 15 residues. The chain's CDR3 is CSARGLAGVVDTQYF. In DNA form, the CDR3 reads TGCAGTGCTAGAGGGCTAGCGGGAGTAGTAGATACGCAGTATTTT.

The gene calls are TRBV20-1 and TRBJ2-3; the D gene could be TRBD1 or TRBD2 (5 bases each). The germline V gene encodes CDR1 DFQATT and CDR2 SNEGSKA (reference sequence). V dropped 6 bases and J dropped 2 bases, with 9 bases sitting between them. The CDR3 consists of 12 residues. The CDR3 loop reads CSAGAFTDTQYF. CDR3 coding DNA: TGCAGTGCCGGGGCTTTCACAGATACGCAGTATTTT.

The chain combines TRBV20-1 with TRBJ2-1; D may be TRBD2 (5 bases). The ends were cut back, 0 bases at V and 4 bases at J, with 7 bases in the middle. From germline, CDR1 is DFQATT and CDR2 SNEGSKA (reference sequence). This CDR3 contains 13 residues. The CDR3 here is CSARDGGYNEQFF. CDR3 DNA sequence: TGCAGTGCTAGAGATGGAGGATACAATGAGCAGTTCTTC.

The chain links TRBV20-1 to TRBJ2-3, with D possibly being TRBD1 (6 bases). Germline-derived CDR1 and CDR2 are DFQATT and SNEGSKA (reference sequence). CDR3 length: 15 residues. Trimming pared 0 bases from V and 2 bases from J, leaving 12 bases between. CDR3 amino acids: CSARDLGAYTDTQYF. DNA for the CDR3: TGCAGTGCTAGAGATCTGGGGGCCTACACAGATACGCAGTATTTT.

This sequence joins TRBV11-2 and TRBJ1-1; 7 nucleotides line up with TRBD1. Looked up from germline, CDR1 is SGHAT and CDR2 is FQNNGV. The CDR3 has 12 residues. The trim removed 8 bases at V and 2 bases at J, leaving 2 bases unmatched. CDR3 bases: TGTGCCAGCGAGGGGGCAAACACTGAAGCTTTCTTT. Protein sequence: CASEGANTEAFF.

The table lists this clonotype with a few counts. CDR3 in amino acids: CASSDQGNTEAFF. Written as DNA, the CDR3 is TGTGCCAGCAGTGACCAGGGGAACACTGAAGCTTTCTTT. The chain recombines TRBV6-4 with TRBJ1-1; TRBD1 might be the D (5 bases). Germline CDR1 reads MRHNA; CDR2 reads SNTAGT. The length of the CDR3 is 13 residues. V was clipped by 2 bases and J by 1 base, with 5 bases between them.

The V gene is TRBV11-2, the J gene TRBJ1-1; D is unresolved. The ends were cut back, 0 bases at V and 7 bases at J, with 12 bases in the middle. This CDR3 is 14 amino acids long. CDR1 SGHAT and CDR2 FQNNGV come from the germline V gene. CDR3 nucleotide sequence: TGTGCCAGCAGCTTAGAAGGGATTTCGCGTGAAGCTTTCTTT. This encodes CASSLEGISREAFF. Filled out from reference TRBV11-2 and TRBJ1-1, the complete variable domain reads EAGVAQSPRYKIIEKRQSVAFWCNPISGHATLYWYQQILGQGPKLLIQFQNNGVVDDSQLPKDRFSAERLKGVDSTLKIQPAKLEDSAVYLCASSLEGISREAFFGQGTRLTVV.

The V call is TRBV30, the J call TRBJ2-7; D remains ambiguous. The CDR3 is 11 residues long. V was pared by 5 bases and J by 2 bases, with 7 bases between. CDR1 and CDR2 from the germline V gene are GTSNPN and SVGIG (reference sequence). The CDR3 here is CAWGSTYEQYF. The CDR3 coding sequence is TGTGCCTGGGGGTCGACCTACGAGCAGTACTTC.

This clonotype was counted between two and nine times. The rearrangement uses TRBV11-3 and TRBJ2-1; possibly TRBD1 for D (6 bases). The V end lost 1 base, the J end lost 7 bases, and 14 bases lay between the germline ends. CDR1 is SGHNT and CDR2 is YENEEA in the germline V gene. This CDR3 region has 15 residues. CDR3: CASSLVGTRANEQFF. CDR3 nucleotide sequence: TGTGCCAGCAGCTTAGTCGGGACAAGGGCTAATGAGCAGTTCTTC.

J is TRBJ2-2 and V is TRBV20-1; 7 positions agree with TRBD1. Germline CDR1 is DFQATT and CDR2 is SNEGSKA (reference sequence). With V trimmed by 5 bases and J by 9 bases, 6 bases remained unmatched. CDR3 length: 12 amino acids. CDR3 bases: TGCAGTGCTCACAGGGGTTTCCGGGAGCTGTTTTTT. This sequence encodes CSAHRGFRELFF.

DNA for the CDR3: TGTGCCAGCAGCCAGGACCGCACAGATACGCAGTATTTT. It encodes CASSQDRTDTQYF. The V call is TRBV7-6, the J call TRBJ2-3; D not resolved. The V and J ends lost 5 bases and 1 base respectively, with 7 bases between them. In germline, CDR1 is SGHVS, CDR2 FNYEAQ. There are 13 residues in the CDR3.

This clonotype is classed as medium-sized. This chain uses TRBV29-1 with TRBJ1-6, with 8 bases lining up with TRBD1. The CDR3 covers 14 residues. The V gene's germline CDR1 is SQVTM and CDR2 ANQGSEA. The junction had 9 bases not matched to a gene; V was cut back by 5 bases and J by 9 bases. CDR3 residues: CSVRDGTGRSPLHF. Written as DNA, the CDR3 is TGCAGCGTTAGGGACGGGACAGGCCGTTCACCCCTCCACTTT.

V and J are TRBV12-1 and TRBJ2-5; the D call TRBD1 from the table was never checked on the DNA. TRBV12-1 represents a pseudogene. The CDR3 is made up of 15 amino acids. The CDR3 spells CASSFAGGPQETQYF. CDR3 bases: TGTGCCAGCAGCTTTGCGGGGGGCCCCCAAGAGACCCAGTACTTC.

This chain uses TRBV19 with TRBJ1-5; D might be TRBD1 (5 bases). The length of the CDR3 is 12 residues. V dropped 4 bases and J dropped 8 bases, with 9 bases sitting between them. Germline CDR1 reads LNHDA; CDR2 reads SQIVND (reference sequence). CDR3 nucleotides: TGTGCCAGTAGTAAACAGGAGAAGCCCCAGCATTTT. It is translated as CASSKQEKPQHF. Drawing the rest from reference TRBV19 and TRBJ1-5, the complete variable domain is DGGITQSPKYLFRKEGQNVTLSCEQNLNHDAMYWYRQDPGQGLRLIYYSQIVNDFQKGDIAEGYSVSREKKESFPLTVTSAQKNPTAFYLCASSKQEKPQHFGDGTRLSIL.